This T cell receptor beta chain derives from a study of regulatory T cells in long-lasting Graves disease. Turning to the study itself: To qualify as persistent, Graves' disease required over 5 years of antithyroid drugs with positive TSH receptor antibodies.

Library construction for TCR beta used iRepertoire HTBI primers and Arm-PCR of CDR3 regions. TCRdb passed the multiplex PCR reads through MiXCR, listing each CDR3 protein once. The profile covers roughly 400,000 distinct CDR3 sequences, with about 21% appearing a single time and more than 13% taken by the ten largest. Time point reported: persistent/refractory GD, antithyroid drugs over 5 years with positive TRAb. Isolated PBMC RNA provided the starting material for the TCR library. The diagnosis of Graves' disease used American Thyroid Association guidelines. This clonotype has only a few counts. The sequencing here drew on peripheral blood mononuclear cells (PBMCs), taken when the disease was refractory, from a patient treated with antithyroid drugs. This clonotype was obtained from a female donor with Graves disease.

CDR3 sequence reads: CASSPLLGRNAGELFF. The CDR3 DNA sequence: TGTGCCAGCAGCCCTCTACTAGGCCGCAATGCCGGGGAGCTGTTTTTT. The chain has TRBV11-2 and TRBJ2-2, with a weak D call TRBD2 (5 bases). The germline V gene encodes CDR1 SGHAT and CDR2 FQNNGV. The V end lost 5 bases, the J end lost 6 bases, and 19 bases lay between the germline ends. This CDR3 spans 16 amino acids.